This TCR beta chain was captured in a study of T cell clones after liver transplantation. Study-wide background: Patients counted as tolerant after at least one year off all immunosuppression, enzymes not exceeding twice normal. Study outcomes and limitations: Small, mixed patient groups and varying post-transplant times limit these conclusions. Migration into the graft, not deletion, may explain lost graft donor-reactive T cells.

For this clone: Its antigen is not identified.

The protocol was immunoSEQ multiplex PCR, while the TCRdb copy is restricted to in-frame clones and leaves out a portion. This table has fewer than 85,000 clones, 80% appearing once. The length of the CDR3 is 15 residues. The V gene's germline CDR1 is LNHDA and CDR2 SQIVND (reference sequence). V lost 7 bases, J lost 6 bases, and 20 bases lay in between. Source: CD4+ T cells from blood, taken 12 months after liver transplant. The source is a human patient who received a liver transplant. Some T cells may be supplied by the graft donor. The J gene is TRBJ2-3, the V gene TRBV19, with D possibly matching TRBD1 (6 bases). The CDR3 nucleotides read TGTGCCAGTACTTCGTCGGACAGACCGGTGGATACGCAGTATTTT. Translating gives CASTSSDRPVDTQYF. The whole variable domain, remainder taken from reference TRBV19 and TRBJ2-3, is DGGITQSPKYLFRKEGQNVTLSCEQNLNHDAMYWYRQDPGQGLRLIYYSQIVNDFQKGDIAEGYSVSREKKESFPLTVTSAQKNPTAFYLCASTSSDRPVDTQYFGPGTRLTVL.